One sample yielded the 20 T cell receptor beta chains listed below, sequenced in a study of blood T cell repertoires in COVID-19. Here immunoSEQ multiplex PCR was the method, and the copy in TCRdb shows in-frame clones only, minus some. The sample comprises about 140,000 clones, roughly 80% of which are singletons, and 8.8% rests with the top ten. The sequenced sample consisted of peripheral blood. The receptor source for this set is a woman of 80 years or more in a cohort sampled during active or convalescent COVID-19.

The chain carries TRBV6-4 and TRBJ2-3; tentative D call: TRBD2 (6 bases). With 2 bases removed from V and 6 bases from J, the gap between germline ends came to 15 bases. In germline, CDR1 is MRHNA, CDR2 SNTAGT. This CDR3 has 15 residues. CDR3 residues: CASSDAGGARDTQYF. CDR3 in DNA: TGTGCCAGCAGTGACGCTGGAGGGGCTAGGGATACGCAGTATTTT.

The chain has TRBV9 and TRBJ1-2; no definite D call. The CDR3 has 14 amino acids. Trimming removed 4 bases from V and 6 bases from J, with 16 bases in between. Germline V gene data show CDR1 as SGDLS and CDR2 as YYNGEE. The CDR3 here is CASSPQLRSNGYTF. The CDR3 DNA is TGTGCCAGCAGCCCCCAGTTGAGGAGTAATGGCTACACCTTC.

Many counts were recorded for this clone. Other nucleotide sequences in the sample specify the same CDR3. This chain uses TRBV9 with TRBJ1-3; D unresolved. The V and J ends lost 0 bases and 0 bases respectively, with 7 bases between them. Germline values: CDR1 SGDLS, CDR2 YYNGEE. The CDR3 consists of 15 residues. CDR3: CASSVDVYSGNTIYF. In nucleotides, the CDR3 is TGTGCCAGCAGCGTAGATGTATACTCTGGAAACACCATATATTTT.

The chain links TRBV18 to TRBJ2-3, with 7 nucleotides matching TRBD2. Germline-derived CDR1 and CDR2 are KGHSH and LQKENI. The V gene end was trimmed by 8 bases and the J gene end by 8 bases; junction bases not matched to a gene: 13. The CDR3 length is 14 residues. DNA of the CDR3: TGTGCCAGCACCCCTCCGGGGGGTCGGGGTACGCAGTATTTT. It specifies CASTPPGGRGTQYF.

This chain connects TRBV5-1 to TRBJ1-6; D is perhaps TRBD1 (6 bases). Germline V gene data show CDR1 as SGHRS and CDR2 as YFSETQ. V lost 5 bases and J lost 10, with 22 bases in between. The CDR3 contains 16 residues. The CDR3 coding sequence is TGCGCCAGCAGTCCAGAGGGGAGTGGGGGCAGATCACCCCTCCACTTT. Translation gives CASSPEGSGGRSPLHF.

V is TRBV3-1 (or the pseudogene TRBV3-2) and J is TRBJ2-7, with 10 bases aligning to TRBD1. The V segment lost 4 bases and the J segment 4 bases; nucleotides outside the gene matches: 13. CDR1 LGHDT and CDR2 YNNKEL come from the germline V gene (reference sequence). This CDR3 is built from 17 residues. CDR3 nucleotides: TGTGCCAGCAGCCGAGGACAGGGGGAAGCGGTTAGGTACGAGCAGTACTTC. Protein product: CASSRGQGEAVRYEQYF.

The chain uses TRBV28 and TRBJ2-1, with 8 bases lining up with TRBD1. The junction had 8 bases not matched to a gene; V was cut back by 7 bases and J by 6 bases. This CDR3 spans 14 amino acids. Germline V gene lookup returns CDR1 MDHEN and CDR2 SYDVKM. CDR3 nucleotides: TGTGCCAGCACCTTCGCGACAGGGGTCAATGAGCAGTTCTTC. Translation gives CASTFATGVNEQFF.

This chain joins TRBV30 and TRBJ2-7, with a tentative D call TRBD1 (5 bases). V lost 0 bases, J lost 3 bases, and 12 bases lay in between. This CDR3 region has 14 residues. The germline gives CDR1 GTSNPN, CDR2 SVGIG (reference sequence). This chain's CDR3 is CAWSVLGPDYEQYF. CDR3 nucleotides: TGTGCCTGGAGTGTACTGGGGCCTGACTACGAGCAGTACTTC.

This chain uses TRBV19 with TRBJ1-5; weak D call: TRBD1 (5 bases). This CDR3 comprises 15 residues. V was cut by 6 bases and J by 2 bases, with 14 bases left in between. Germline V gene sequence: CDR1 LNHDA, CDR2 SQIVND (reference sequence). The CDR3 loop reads CASSIQDLGNQPQHF. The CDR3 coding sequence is TGTGCCAGTAGCATACAGGACTTAGGCAATCAGCCCCAGCATTTT.

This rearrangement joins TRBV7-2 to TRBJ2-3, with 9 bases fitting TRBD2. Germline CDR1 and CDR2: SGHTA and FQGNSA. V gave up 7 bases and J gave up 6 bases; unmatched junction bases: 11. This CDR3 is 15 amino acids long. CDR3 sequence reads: CASKVRTSVVDTQYF. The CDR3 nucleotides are TGTGCCAGCAAAGTACGGACTAGCGTTGTGGATACGCAGTATTTT.

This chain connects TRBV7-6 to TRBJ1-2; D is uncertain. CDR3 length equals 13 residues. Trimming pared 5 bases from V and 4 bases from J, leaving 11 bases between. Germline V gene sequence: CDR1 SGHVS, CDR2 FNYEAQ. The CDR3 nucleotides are TGTGCCAGCAGCCCGGTCCAAAGCTATGGCTACACCTTC. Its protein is CASSPVQSYGYTF.

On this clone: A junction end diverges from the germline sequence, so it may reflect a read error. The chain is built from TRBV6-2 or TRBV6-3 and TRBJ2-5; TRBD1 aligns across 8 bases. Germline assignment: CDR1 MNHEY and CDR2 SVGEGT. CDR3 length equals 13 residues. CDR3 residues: CASNYRGMKTQYF. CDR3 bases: TGTGCCAGCAATTACAGGGGGATGAAGACCCAGTACTTC.

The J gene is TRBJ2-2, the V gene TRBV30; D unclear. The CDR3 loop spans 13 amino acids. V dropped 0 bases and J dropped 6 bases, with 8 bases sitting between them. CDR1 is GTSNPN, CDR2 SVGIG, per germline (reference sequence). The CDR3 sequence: CAWSVRVPGELFF. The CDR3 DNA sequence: TGTGCCTGGAGTGTACGGGTTCCCGGGGAGCTGTTTTTT.

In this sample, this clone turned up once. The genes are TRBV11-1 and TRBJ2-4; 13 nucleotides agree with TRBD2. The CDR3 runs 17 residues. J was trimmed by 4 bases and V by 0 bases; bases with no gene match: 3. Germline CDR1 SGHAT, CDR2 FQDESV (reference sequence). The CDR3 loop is CASSLAWTSGGKNIQYF. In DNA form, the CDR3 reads TGTGCCAGCAGCTTAGCGTGGACTAGCGGGGGTAAAAACATTCAGTACTTC.

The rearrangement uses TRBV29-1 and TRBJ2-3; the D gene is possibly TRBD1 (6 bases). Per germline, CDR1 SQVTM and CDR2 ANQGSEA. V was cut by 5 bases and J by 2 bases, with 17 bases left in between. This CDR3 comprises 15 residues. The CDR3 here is CSVKTGQPPTDTQYF. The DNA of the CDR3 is TGCAGCGTTAAGACAGGTCAGCCCCCCACAGATACGCAGTATTTT.

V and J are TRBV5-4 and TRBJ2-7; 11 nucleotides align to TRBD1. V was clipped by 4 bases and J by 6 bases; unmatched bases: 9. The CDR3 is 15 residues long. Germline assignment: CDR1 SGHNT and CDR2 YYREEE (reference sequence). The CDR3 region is CASSPGQGAFSEQYF. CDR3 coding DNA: TGTGCCAGCAGCCCTGGACAGGGGGCCTTCTCCGAGCAGTACTTC.

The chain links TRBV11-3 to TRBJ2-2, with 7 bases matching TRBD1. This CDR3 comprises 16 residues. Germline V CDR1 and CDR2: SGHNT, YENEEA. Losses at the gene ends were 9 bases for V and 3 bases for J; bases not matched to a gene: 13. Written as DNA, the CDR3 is TGTGCCAGTTCTTCAGGGGCCGACAGGGACACCGGGGAGCTGTTTTTT. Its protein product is CASSSGADRDTGELFF.

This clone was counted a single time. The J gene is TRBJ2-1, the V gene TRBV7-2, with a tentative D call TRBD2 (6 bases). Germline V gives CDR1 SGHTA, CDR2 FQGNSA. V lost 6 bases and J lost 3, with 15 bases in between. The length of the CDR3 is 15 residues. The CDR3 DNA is TGTGCCAGCAGTGGGGGGACTGTTGTCTACAATGAGCAGTTCTTC. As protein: CASSGGTVVYNEQFF.

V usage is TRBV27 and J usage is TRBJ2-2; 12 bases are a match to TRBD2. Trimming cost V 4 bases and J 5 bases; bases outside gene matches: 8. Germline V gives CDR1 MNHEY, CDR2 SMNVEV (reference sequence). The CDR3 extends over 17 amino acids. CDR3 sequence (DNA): TGTGCCAGCAGTTCGCTCACTAGCGGGGGGTTAACCGGGGAGCTGTTTTTT. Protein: CASSSLTSGGLTGELFF.

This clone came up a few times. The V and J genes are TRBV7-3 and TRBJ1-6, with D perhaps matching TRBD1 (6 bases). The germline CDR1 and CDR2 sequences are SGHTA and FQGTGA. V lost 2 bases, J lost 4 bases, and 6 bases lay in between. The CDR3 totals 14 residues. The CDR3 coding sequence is TGTGCCAGCAGCTTACAGGGGTATAATTCACCCCTCCACTTT. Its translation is CASSLQGYNSPLHF.